This section outlines one T cell receptor (beta chain) sequence together with its context. CDR3 length: 15 amino acids. V was pared by 5 bases and J by 5 bases, with 5 bases of the junction left unmatched. CDR1 ENHRY and CDR2 SYGVKD come from the germline V gene. The data originate from a study of blood T cell repertoires in COVID-19. Study-wide context: T cells, B-cell-depleted T cells, or PBMCs supplied cDNA or gDNA.

TCRdb's table, derived via immunoSEQ multiplex PCR, lists solely in-frame clones and lacks some. The table has 130,000 to 150,000 clones, roughly 84% seen once. Clinical history as reported by participants underpinned cohort assignment. A COVID-19 case had been met by exposed participants during the 2 weeks before study entry. V and J are TRBV10-3 and TRBJ2-2, with 10 nucleotides matching TRBD1. The specimen was PBMCs or T cells enriched from blood (not recorded which). The TCR was taken from a woman aged 45-65 years who had been exposed to COVID-19. The CDR3 nucleotides read TGTGCCATCAGTAAAGGGACAGGGGTTACCGGGGAGCTGTTTTTT. This codes for CAISKGTGVTGELFF.